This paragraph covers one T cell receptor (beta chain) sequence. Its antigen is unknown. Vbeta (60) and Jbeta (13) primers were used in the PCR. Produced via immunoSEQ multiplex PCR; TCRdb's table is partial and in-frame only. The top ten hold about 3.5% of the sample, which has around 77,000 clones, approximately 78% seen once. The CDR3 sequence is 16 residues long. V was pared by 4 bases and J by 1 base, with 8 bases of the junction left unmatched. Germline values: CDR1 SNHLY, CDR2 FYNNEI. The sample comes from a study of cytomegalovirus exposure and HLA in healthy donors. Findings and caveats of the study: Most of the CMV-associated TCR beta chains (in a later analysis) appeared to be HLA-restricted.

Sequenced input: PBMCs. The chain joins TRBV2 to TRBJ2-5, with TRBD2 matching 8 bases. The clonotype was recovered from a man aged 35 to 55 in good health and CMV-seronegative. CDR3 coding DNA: TGTGCCAGCAGTGTAAATAGCGGGGACCCCCAAGAGACCCAGTACTTC. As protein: CASSVNSGDPQETQYF.